The rows below give T cell receptor beta chains drawn from one sample of a study of identical twins' blood T cells. Each CDR3 protein gets one entry after TCRdb re-called the 5' RACE reads with MiXCR. The repertoire holds 350,000 to 400,000 distinct CDR3 sequences, with around 30% as singletons. Sequencing input: PBMCs. These receptors came from a woman aged 18 to 49 in good health. Each CDR3 is given with its conserved first and last residue. The D gene is left open where the match is weak. Size values are once, few and many counts, or a class for expanded clones, and some rows have none.

length: 13
size: many
D: NA
J: TRBJ1-6
V: TRBV3-1
CDR3: CASSQGGNSPLHF
DNA: TGTGCCAGCAGCCAGGGCGGTAATTCACCCCTCCACTTT

length: 19
size: NA
D: NA
J: TRBJ2-3
V: TRBV2
CDR3: CASSETPRGGSTGVDTQYF
DNA: TGTGCCAGCAGTGAAACCCCCCGCGGCGGTTCGACGGGGGTGGATACGCAGTATTTT

length: 14
size: few
D: NA
J: TRBJ2-2
V: TRBV10-3
CDR3: CAISEGGNTGELFF
DNA: TGTGCCATCAGTGAGGGCGGGAACACCGGGGAGCTGTTTTTT

length: 12
size: many
D: NA
J: TRBJ2-5
V: TRBV20-1
CDR3: CSARLGQETQYF
DNA: TGCAGTGCTAGGTTGGGGCAAGAGACCCAGTACTTC

length: 12
size: few
D: NA
J: TRBJ1-1
V: TRBV15
CDR3: CATSTGGPEAFF
DNA: TGTGCCACCAGCACCGGTGGGCCTGAAGCTTTCTTT

length: 14
size: NA
D: NA
J: TRBJ2-1
V: TRBV7-6
CDR3: CASSFRHPNNEQFF
DNA: TGTGCCAGCAGCTTTAGGCACCCGAACAATGAGCAGTTCTTC

length: 16
size: many
D: NA
J: TRBJ2-3
V: TRBV11-2
CDR3: CASSLRGAFRTDTQYF
DNA: TGTGCCAGCAGCTTAAGAGGGGCGTTCCGCACAGATACGCAGTATTTT

length: 17
size: NA
D: TRBD2
J: TRBJ2-3
V: TRBV20-1
CDR3: CSASPPTSGSVADTQYF
DNA: TGCAGTGCTAGCCCGCCGACTAGCGGGAGTGTAGCAGATACGCAGTATTTT

length: 12
size: few
D: NA
J: TRBJ1-5
V: TRBV3-1
CDR3: CASSLRDQPQHF
DNA: TGTGCCAGCAGCTTACGGGATCAGCCCCAGCATTTT

length: 15
size: NA
D: NA
J: TRBJ1-5
V: TRBV4-3
CDR3: CTSSQDHRSNQPQHF
DNA: TGCACCAGCAGCCAAGATCACCGTAGCAATCAGCCCCAGCATTTT

length: 15
size: few
D: NA
J: TRBJ1-1
V: TRBV10-3
CDR3: CAISEMSTHRAEAFF
DNA: TGTGCCATCAGTGAAATGAGTACCCACAGGGCTGAAGCTTTCTTT

length: 13
size: many
D: TRBD1
J: TRBJ2-3
V: TRBV24-1
CDR3: CATEGQGTDTQYF
DNA: TGTGCCACCGAGGGACAGGGGACAGATACGCAGTATTTT

length: 14
size: many
D: NA
J: TRBJ2-1
V: TRBV6-2/TRBV6-3
CDR3: CASSSSSSYNEQFF
DNA: TGTGCCAGCAGTAGCTCGAGCTCCTACAATGAGCAGTTCTTC

length: 16
size: NA
D: NA
J: TRBJ1-5
V: TRBV5-8
CDR3: CASSLGSGPSNQPQHF
DNA: TGTGCCAGCAGCTTGGGATCTGGGCCAAGCAATCAGCCCCAGCATTTT

length: 14
size: NA
D: NA
J: TRBJ2-7
V: TRBV27
CDR3: CASSLRVGGLEQYF
DNA: TGTGCCAGCAGTTTACGCGTTGGGGGGCTAGAGCAGTACTTC

length: 16
size: many
D: NA
J: TRBJ1-5
V: TRBV6-6
CDR3: CASSYSTPIGNQPQHF
DNA: TGTGCCAGCAGTTACTCTACCCCGATCGGCAATCAGCCCCAGCATTTT

length: 12
size: few
D: NA
J: TRBJ1-1
V: TRBV20-1
CDR3: CSARHLNTEAFF
DNA: TGCAGTGCCCGACACCTGAACACTGAAGCTTTCTTT

length: 14
size: few
D: NA
J: TRBJ2-2
V: TRBV24-1
CDR3: CATSEDRYTGELFF
DNA: TGTGCCACCAGTGAGGACAGATACACCGGGGAGCTGTTTTTT

length: 19
size: NA
D: TRBD1
J: TRBJ1-1
V: TRBV13
CDR3: CASSSQLGDSFLENTEAFF
DNA: TGTGCCAGCAGCTCCCAGTTGGGGGACAGCTTTCTAGAGAACACTGAAGCTTTCTTT

length: 12
size: NA
D: NA
J: TRBJ1-2
V: TRBV20-1
CDR3: CSAEGPIYGYTF
DNA: TGCAGTGCCGAGGGACCTATCTATGGCTACACCTTC

length: 14
size: NA
D: NA
J: TRBJ1-3
V: TRBV7-2
CDR3: CASSLPNSGNTIYF
DNA: TGTGCCAGCAGCTTACCGAATTCGGGAAACACCATATATTTT